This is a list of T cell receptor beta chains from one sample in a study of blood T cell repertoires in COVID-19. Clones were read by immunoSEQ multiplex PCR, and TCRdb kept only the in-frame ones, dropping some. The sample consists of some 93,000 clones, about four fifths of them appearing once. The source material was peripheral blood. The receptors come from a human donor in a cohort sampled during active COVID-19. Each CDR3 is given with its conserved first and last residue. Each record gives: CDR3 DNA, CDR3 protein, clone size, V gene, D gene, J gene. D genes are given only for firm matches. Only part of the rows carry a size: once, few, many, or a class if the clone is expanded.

TGTGCCAGCAGTTACTCGATGGGCAGGGATGAGCAGTTCTTC	CASSYSMGRDEQFF	.	TRBV6-2/TRBV6-3	.	TRBJ2-1
TGTGCCAGCAGTGACTGGGGAGGTAGGACTGAAGCTTTCTTT	CASSDWGGRTEAFF	.	TRBV2	.	TRBJ1-1
TGCGCCAGCTTATGGGACAGGGACTACAATGAGCAGTTCTTC	CASLWDRDYNEQFF	.	TRBV10-2	TRBD1	TRBJ2-1
TGTGCCAGCAGCCCCGGACAGAACTATGGCTACACCTTC	CASSPGQNYGYTF	.	TRBV6-6	.	TRBJ1-2
TGCGCCAGCAGCCAAGCAGGGGCCGGGTACTATGGCTACACCTTC	CASSQAGAGYYGYTF	.	TRBV4-1	.	TRBJ1-2
TGCGCCAGCAGTCCAACCAGGGGATTCTACAATGAGCAGTTCTTC	CASSPTRGFYNEQFF	few	TRBV4-1	.	TRBJ2-1
TGTGCCAGCAGCTTAAGGGCAGGGGGCGCGGGCACTGAAGCTTTCTTT	CASSLRAGGAGTEAFF	.	TRBV7-2	TRBD1	TRBJ1-1
TGCGCCAGCAGCCAAGATCGACTAGCGGGATTCTCCGCTTACAATGAGCAGTTCTTC	CASSQDRLAGFSAYNEQFF	.	TRBV4-3	TRBD2	TRBJ2-1
TGTGCCAGCAGTTCGAGACTAGCGGGAGGGACCCGGGGGGAGCAGTACTTC	CASSSRLAGGTRGEQYF	.	TRBV28	TRBD2	TRBJ2-7
TGTGCCAGCACCCTGGGTCTCGCGGAAACACCCCTCCACTTT	CASTLGLAETPLHF	few	TRBV2	.	TRBJ1-6
TGTGCCAGCAGGGTGGGGGGAGCGAAGGAGACCCAGTACTTC	CASRVGGAKETQYF	.	TRBV6-5	.	TRBJ2-5
TGTGCCAGCAGCTTAGCAGGGACAGGCTCCGGGGAGCTGTTTTTT	CASSLAGTGSGELFF	.	TRBV11-3	TRBD1	TRBJ2-2
TGCAGCGTTGAGGGCGGGAGGGCCTCCTACAATGAGCAGTTCTTC	CSVEGGRASYNEQFF	.	TRBV29-1	TRBD2	TRBJ2-1
TGTGCCAGCAGCACACTAGCGGGAAGCACAGATACGCAGTATTTT	CASSTLAGSTDTQYF	.	TRBV7-2	TRBD2	TRBJ2-3
TGTGCCAGCAGCTTAACGGGAGGGCCTTGGGAGCAGTACTTC	CASSLTGGPWEQYF	.	TRBV7-2	TRBD2	TRBJ2-7
TGTGCCAGTAGTTTAGGACTAGCGGGACAAACCGGGGAGCTGTTTTTT	CASSLGLAGQTGELFF	.	TRBV19	TRBD2	TRBJ2-2
TGTGCCAGTTCTACTAGCGGTGAGACCCAGTACTTC	CASSTSGETQYF	.	TRBV2	TRBD2	TRBJ2-5
TGCAGTGCTAGTGGCGCAGGGGCTAGCACAGATACGCAGTATTTT	CSASGAGASTDTQYF	.	TRBV20-1	.	TRBJ2-3
TGCAGCGTTGGGGACAAAAGCACAGATACGCAGTATTTT	CSVGDKSTDTQYF	.	TRBV29-1	.	TRBJ2-3
TGTGCCAGCTCACCACCGGTGGGCGAGAACTATGGCTACACCTTC	CASSPPVGENYGYTF	once	TRBV18	.	TRBJ1-2
TGTGCCATCAGTCGAGTCCGACCGGGACTAGCGACCGGGGAGCTGTTTTTT	CAISRVRPGLATGELFF	.	TRBV10-3	TRBD2	TRBJ2-2
TGTGCCACCAGCAGGGGACTAGCGGGAGGGGGGAGCACAGATACGCAGTATTTT	CATSRGLAGGGSTDTQYF	.	TRBV15	TRBD2	TRBJ2-3